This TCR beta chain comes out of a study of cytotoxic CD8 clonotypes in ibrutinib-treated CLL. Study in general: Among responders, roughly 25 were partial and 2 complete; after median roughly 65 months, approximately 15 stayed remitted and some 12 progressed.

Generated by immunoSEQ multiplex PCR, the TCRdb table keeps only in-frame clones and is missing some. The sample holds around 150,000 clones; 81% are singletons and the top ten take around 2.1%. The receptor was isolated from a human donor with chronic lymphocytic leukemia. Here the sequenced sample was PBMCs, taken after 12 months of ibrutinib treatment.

CDR3 in DNA: TGCGCCAGCAGCTTGGAAGGGCGGCGAGAAAAACTGTTTTTT. Amino acid sequence: CASSLEGRREKLFF. This chain joins TRBV5-1 and TRBJ1-4; D unresolved. Germline loops: CDR1 SGHRS, CDR2 YFSETQ. This CDR3 region has 14 residues. V lost 0 bases to trimming and J lost 8 bases, with 11 bases between them.